Presented here are 31 T cell receptor beta chains from one specimen sequenced in a study of beta chain features in type 1 diabetes. General observations from the study: There was a moderate but significant shortening of TCRB CDR3s in all four CD4+ subsets of Type 1 diabetes patients.

Sequencing targeted expressed TCRB transcripts, as all isolated RNA had been reverse transcribed. Using immunoSEQ multiplex PCR, the repertoire was profiled, and TCRdb retains in-frame clones only, with some absent. The sample holds roughly 300,000 clones, about a tenth seen once. These receptors lack a known antigen. Sequences were obtained from central memory CD4+ T cells from blood. These TCRs come from a man aged 30 to 39 with type 1 diabetes.

This chain links TRBV6-1 with TRBJ1-6; 8 nucleotides line up with TRBD1. CDR3 size: 14 residues. The germline CDR1 and CDR2 sequences are MNHNS and SASEGT. Trimming at V came to 6 bases and at J to 8 bases, leaving 6 bases not matched to a gene. CDR3 DNA sequence: TGTGCCAGCAGGGACAGGGAGGCTGATTCACCCCTCCACTTT. Translation gives CASRDREADSPLHF.

The V and J genes are TRBV30 and TRBJ2-1, with 11 bases that match TRBD2. Looked up from germline, CDR1 is GTSNPN and CDR2 is SVGIG (reference sequence). The CDR3 has 14 amino acids. Trimming took 5 bases from V and 7 from J; bases not matched to a gene: 7. CDR3 loop: CAWPTSGGGNEQFF. In DNA form, the CDR3 reads TGTGCCTGGCCCACTAGCGGGGGAGGGAATGAGCAGTTCTTC.

The chain has TRBV19 and TRBJ1-1; 9 bases agree with TRBD1. Per germline, CDR1 LNHDA and CDR2 SQIVND (reference sequence). There are 15 residues in the CDR3. The junction had 7 bases not matched to a gene; V was cut back by 3 bases and J by 5 bases. The CDR3 sequence: CASSMPGTGRTEAFF. Here the CDR3 DNA reads TGTGCCAGTAGTATGCCTGGGACAGGGCGAACTGAAGCTTTCTTT.

The genes are TRBV29-1 and TRBJ2-7, with D perhaps TRBD1 (6 bases). The length of the CDR3 is 11 residues. The V end was cut by 7 bases, the J end by 3 bases, with 10 bases between. Germline V gene lookup returns CDR1 SQVTM and CDR2 ANQGSEA. DNA for the CDR3: TGCAGCGGGGGACACCTCTACGAGCAGTACTTC. Translation gives CSGGHLYEQYF.

This clone showed up just a few times. This may be a read error: a much more frequent sequence differs by one nucleotide. This same CDR3 is encoded by further DNA sequences in the sample. The rearrangement uses TRBV2 and TRBJ1-5, with D unresolved. This CDR3 spans 12 amino acids. V was shortened by 4 bases and J by 1 base, with 2 bases between the two germline ends. Germline values: CDR1 SNHLY, CDR2 FYNNEI. The CDR3 loop reads CASSGSNQPQHF. The CDR3 DNA sequence: TGTGCCAGCAGTGGAAGCAATCAGCCCCAGCATTTT.

DNA of the CDR3: TGTGCCAGCAGAGGTCTAGCGGCCCACAATGAGCAGTTCTTC. It specifies CASRGLAAHNEQFF. J is TRBJ2-1 and V is TRBV11-2; 7 nucleotides agree with TRBD2. CDR1 and CDR2 (germline): SGHAT, FQNNGV. V lost 6 bases to trimming and J lost 5 bases; unmatched junction nucleotides: 7. CDR3 length: 14 residues.

This clone has at least ten counts. This chain joins TRBV7-2 and TRBJ1-6; D possibly corresponds to TRBD1 (5 bases). Germline loops: CDR1 SGHTA, CDR2 FQGNSA. This CDR3 region has 16 residues. V was cut by 5 bases and J by 8 bases, with 19 bases left in between. The DNA of the CDR3 is TGTGCCAGCAGCCTTCGGGGGGGAAGGGGTGATTCACCCCTCCACTTT. It specifies CASSLRGGRGDSPLHF.

This clone was detected only a few times. V gene TRBV21-1 combines with J gene TRBJ1-4; the D call in the table, TRBD1, was not verified against the DNA. TRBV21-1 is an annotated pseudogene. CDR3 size: 15 residues. The CDR3 spells CASTQPTGFVEKLFF. Here the CDR3 DNA reads TGTGCCAGTACCCAACCGACAGGGTTTGTTGAAAAACTGTTTTTT.

This clone has ten or more counts. The chain has TRBV19 and TRBJ1-2; D perhaps matches TRBD1 (5 bases). The CDR3 length is 13 residues. Per the germline V gene, CDR1 is LNHDA and CDR2 is SQIVND (reference sequence). The V gene lost 5 bases and the J gene lost 4 bases, with 11 bases spanning the gap. The CDR3 sequence is CASSAGQSYGYTF. The CDR3 nucleotides read TGTGCCAGTAGTGCAGGGCAGAGCTATGGCTACACCTTC.

This sequence joins TRBV10-3 and TRBJ2-5; 9 nucleotides align to TRBD1. J gave up 1 base and V 4 bases, and 13 bases lay outside the gene matches. Germline-derived CDR1 and CDR2 are ENHRY and SYGVKD. The CDR3 covers 18 residues. The CDR3 DNA follows: TGTGCCATCAGTGCGGACAGGGGTGCCCCCCATTTCCAAGAGACCCAGTACTTC. Protein: CAISADRGAPHFQETQYF.

The chain is built from TRBV30 and TRBJ1-4, with D uncertain. The V end lost 4 bases, the J end lost 4 bases, and 7 bases lay between the germline ends. The CDR3 has 12 amino acids. The germline gives CDR1 GTSNPN, CDR2 SVGIG (reference sequence). CDR3 sequence (DNA): TGTGCCTGGACAGCAGATAATGAAAAACTGTTTTTT. This sequence encodes CAWTADNEKLFF.

In its sample, this clone was seen a few times. The J gene is TRBJ2-3, the V gene TRBV6-1; 9 nucleotides line up with TRBD1. The CDR3 totals 13 residues. CDR1 is MNHNS and CDR2 is SASEGT in the germline V gene. V shed 8 bases and J 4 bases; nucleotides not matched to a gene: 4. As DNA, the CDR3 is TGTGCCAGCGACCGGGACAGGGCAGATACGCAGTATTTT. Protein product: CASDRDRADTQYF.

This chain joins TRBV7-2 and TRBJ2-1; D is perhaps TRBD1 (6 bases). This CDR3 has 16 residues. Germline values: CDR1 SGHTA, CDR2 FQGNSA. Trimming took off 2 bases at V and 0 bases at J, with 11 bases between the two ends. This CDR3 reads CASSLRQDRSYNEQFF. The CDR3 bases are TGTGCCAGCAGCTTAAGACAGGACCGCTCCTACAATGAGCAGTTCTTC.

Here the CDR3 DNA reads TGTGCCAGCAGTCAGGGACAGGGTAAGCGCGAGCAGTACTTC. Protein: CASSQGQGKREQYF. The rearrangement joins TRBV5-6 to TRBJ2-7, with 9 bases that match TRBD1. V shed 5 bases, J shed 6 bases, and the junction held 9 bases outside the gene matches. The CDR3 has 14 amino acids. Germline CDR1 reads SGHDT; CDR2 reads YYEEEE.

The chain has TRBV12-5 and TRBJ1-2; TRBD1 agrees at 10 bases. Per germline, CDR1 LGHNT and CDR2 FRNRAP. The trim removed 5 bases at V and 4 bases at J, leaving 4 bases unmatched. This CDR3 spans 14 amino acids. CDR3: CASGPGQGFYGYTF. The DNA for the CDR3 is TGTGCTAGTGGTCCGGGACAGGGGTTCTATGGCTACACCTTC.

Comment on this clone: Other DNA sequences in the sample encode the same CDR3. The chain couples TRBV7-2 to TRBJ2-3; 12 bases align to TRBD2. Germline V CDR1 and CDR2: SGHTA, FQGNSA. V trimming: 5 bases; J trimming: 2 bases; junction bases outside the gene matches: 5. CDR3 size: 16 residues. CDR3 coding DNA: TGTGCCAGCAGCCCCAGACTAGCGGGGGCCACAGATACGCAGTATTTT. It translates to CASSPRLAGATDTQYF.

The chain joins TRBV27 to TRBJ1-2, with TRBD1 matching 7 bases. After removal of 7 bases from V and 5 bases from J, the junction contained 7 bases not matched to a gene. CDR3 length: 13 residues. Germline V CDR1 and CDR2: MNHEY, SMNVEV (reference sequence). CDR3 protein: CASTRRQGYGYTF. Here the CDR3 DNA reads TGTGCCAGCACCAGGAGACAGGGTTATGGCTACACCTTC.

This clone was observed a few times. V is TRBV6-6 and J is TRBJ2-3; TRBD2 matches at 15 bases. This CDR3 spans 16 amino acids. V was pared by 5 bases and J by 5 bases, with 5 bases of the junction left unmatched. From germline, CDR1 is MNHNY and CDR2 SVGAGI (reference sequence). CDR3 DNA: TGTGCCAGCAGTGGTGGACTAGCGGGGGGGATAGATACGCAGTATTTT. Its translation: CASSGGLAGGIDTQYF.

This sequence joins TRBV29-1 and TRBJ2-1; perhaps TRBD1 as D (5 bases). CDR1 is SQVTM and CDR2 is ANQGSEA in the germline V gene. Trimming pared 3 bases from V and 7 bases from J, leaving 13 bases between. This CDR3 has 13 residues. CDR3 bases: TGCAGCGTTGACAGGGTCCATGATAATGAGCAGTTCTTC. This sequence encodes CSVDRVHDNEQFF.

The genes are TRBV5-1 and TRBJ1-2, with 8 bases fitting TRBD1. The CDR3 extends over 15 amino acids. J gave up 1 base and V 0 bases, and 2 bases lay outside the gene matches. Germline V lookup: CDR1 SGHRS, CDR2 YFSETQ. CDR3: CASSLVQGGNYGYTF. In DNA, the CDR3 is TGCGCCAGCAGCTTGGTACAGGGGGGTAACTATGGCTACACCTTC.

The genes are TRBV7-2 and TRBJ2-7; a possible D gene is TRBD1 (5 bases). Germline V gene sequence: CDR1 SGHTA, CDR2 FQGNSA. The CDR3 is 14 amino acids. V lost 1 base, J lost 4 bases, and 11 bases lay in between. The CDR3 nucleotides read TGTGCCAGCAGCTTAGTACAGGTGTCTTACGAGCAGTACTTC. Amino acid sequence: CASSLVQVSYEQYF.

This clone was picked up a small number of times. V gene TRBV6-1 combines with J gene TRBJ2-5; D is undetermined. The length of the CDR3 is 13 residues. V lost 4 bases and J lost 4, with 10 bases in between. The V gene's germline CDR1 is MNHNS and CDR2 SASEGT. CDR3 sequence (DNA): TGTGCCAGCAGTGGTCCGGCCCGAGAGACCCAGTACTTC. It codes for CASSGPARETQYF.

V and J are TRBV5-1 and TRBJ2-6; no reliable D call. This CDR3 spans 14 amino acids. Looked up from germline, CDR1 is SGHRS and CDR2 is YFSETQ. V was cut by 4 bases and J by 0 bases, with 5 bases left in between. The CDR3 DNA sequence: TGCGCCAGCAGCCCGGCCTCTGGGGCCAACGTCCTGACTTTC. This translates into CASSPASGANVLTF.

This clone was detected a few times. This sequence joins TRBV10-3 and TRBJ2-7; D gene uncertain. The V gene lost 10 bases and the J gene lost 3 bases, with 13 bases spanning the gap. The CDR3 length is 12 residues. Germline V gene lookup returns CDR1 ENHRY and CDR2 SYGVKD. The CDR3 loop is CATARQNYEQYF. The CDR3 DNA reads as TGTGCCACCGCCCGACAAAACTACGAGCAGTACTTC.

The chain carries TRBV5-1 and TRBJ2-7, with TRBD1 matching 8 bases. Germline lookup yields CDR1 SGHRS and CDR2 YFSETQ. CDR3 size: 15 residues. V shed 4 bases, J shed 0 bases, and the junction held 6 bases outside the gene matches. The CDR3 loop reads CASSDGDRPSYEQYF. CDR3 bases: TGCGCCAGCAGCGACGGGGACAGGCCCTCCTACGAGCAGTACTTC.

The V gene is TRBV7-2, the J gene TRBJ1-2; possible D gene TRBD1, 5 bases. This CDR3 has 14 residues. The V gene lost 5 bases and the J gene lost 1 base, with 11 bases spanning the gap. From germline, CDR1 is SGHTA and CDR2 FQGNSA. The CDR3 DNA follows: TGTGCCAGCAGCCCCCGGGGGGGTAACTATGGCTACACCTTC. This translates into CASSPRGGNYGYTF.

This clone was seen more than once but under ten times. The rearrangement links TRBV14 to TRBJ2-1; 9 bases align to TRBD1. This CDR3 spans 17 amino acids. With 3 bases clipped from V and 0 bases from J, the junction kept 6 bases outside the gene matches. The germline V gene has CDR1 SGHDN and CDR2 FVKESK. This CDR3 is CASSHIPGQGSYNEQFF. The CDR3 coding sequence is TGTGCCAGCAGCCATATACCGGGACAGGGCTCCTACAATGAGCAGTTCTTC.

In its sample, this clone was seen a few times. Other nucleotide sequences in the sample specify the same CDR3. The rearrangement uses TRBV5-1 and TRBJ2-7, with 9 bases matching TRBD2. CDR1 SGHRS and CDR2 YFSETQ come from the germline V gene. The CDR3 extends over 14 amino acids. After removal of 0 bases from V and 3 bases from J, the junction contained 1 base not matched to a gene. The CDR3 here is CASSLASGDYEQYF. The DNA of the CDR3 is TGCGCCAGCAGCTTGGCTAGCGGGGACTACGAGCAGTACTTC.

This clone has more than one count but fewer than ten. The J gene is TRBJ2-3, the V gene TRBV7-2, with TRBD2 identical over 7 bases. The length of the CDR3 is 15 residues. The germline V gene encodes CDR1 SGHTA and CDR2 FQGNSA. The ends lost 5 bases at V and 0 bases at J; junction bases unmatched: 5. The CDR3 reads CASSPSGASTDTQYF. The CDR3 nucleotides are TGTGCCAGCAGCCCGAGCGGGGCCAGCACAGATACGCAGTATTTT.

Only a few counts were recorded for this clone. Here the CDR3 reads CASRLVESKETQYF. CDR3 in DNA: TGTGCCAGCAGGCTCGTCGAAAGTAAAGAGACCCAGTACTTC. The chain couples TRBV7-9 to TRBJ2-5; D is unresolved. This CDR3 is 14 amino acids long. Deletions cut 6 bases from V and 3 bases from J, with 14 bases between. Germline V gene lookup returns CDR1 SEHNR and CDR2 FQNEAQ (reference sequence).

In its sample, this clone was seen many times. The chain combines TRBV30 with TRBJ2-4, with D uncertain. The CDR3 is 16 residues long. V was trimmed by 2 bases and J by 2 bases, leaving 16 bases between them. Germline loops: CDR1 GTSNPN, CDR2 SVGIG (reference sequence). CDR3 region: CAWSSVPRRTKNIQYF. The CDR3 nucleotides are TGTGCCTGGAGTTCTGTACCGCGCAGGACCAAAAACATTCAGTACTTC.